These 5 T cell receptor beta chains share one sample of origin, sequenced in a study of circulating and synovial CD4+ cells in juvenile arthritis. Some clones are missing from TCRdb's copy, which holds only in-frame ones; the method was immunoSEQ multiplex PCR. The sample has about 33,000 clones, about 95% seen once. The sample was CD4+ T cells from blood. Receptor source: a human donor with juvenile idiopathic arthritis.

The CDR3: CASSLLGQPNYGYTF. The CDR3 DNA reads TGTGCCAGCAGCTTATTAGGACAGCCTAACTATGGCTACACCTTC. The chain combines TRBV7-9 with TRBJ1-2; D possibly corresponds to TRBD1 (6 bases). This CDR3 is built from 15 residues. The germline V gene has CDR1 SEHNR and CDR2 FQNEAQ (reference sequence). The V end was cut by 2 bases, the J end by 0 bases, with 10 bases between. The complete variable domain, with remaining parts taken from reference TRBV7-9 and TRBJ1-2, reads DTGVSQNPRHKITKRGQNVTFRCDPISEHNRLYWYRQTLGQGPEFLTYFQNEAQLEKSRLLSDRFSAERPKGSFSTLEIQRTEQGDSAMYLCASSLLGQPNYGYTFGSGTRLTVV.

The chain uses TRBV18 and TRBJ1-2; 11 nucleotides match TRBD1. With V trimmed by 8 bases and J by 8 bases, 7 bases remained unmatched. The CDR3 is made up of 13 amino acids. Germline values: CDR1 KGHSH, CDR2 LQKENI. CDR3 DNA sequence: TGTGCCAGCGCCCGGGACAGGGGGGAAGGCTACACCTTC. The encoded protein is CASARDRGEGYTF.

The chain joins TRBV28 to TRBJ1-2; perhaps TRBD1 as D (6 bases). Trimming stripped 5 bases from V and 4 bases from J, with 11 bases between. Germline loops: CDR1 MDHEN, CDR2 SYDVKM. This CDR3 has 13 residues. The CDR3: CASSRGGGYGYTF. The DNA for the CDR3 is TGTGCCAGCAGTCGCGGGGGCGGCTATGGCTACACCTTC.

This chain links TRBV27 with TRBJ2-3, with TRBD1 matching over 8 bases. Trimming took 0 bases from V and 5 from J; bases not matched to a gene: 7. CDR3 length: 16 amino acids. Germline values: CDR1 MNHEY, CDR2 SMNVEV (reference sequence). The CDR3, as DNA: TGTGCCAGCAGTTTATCGATTCTACAGGGGGAAGATACGCAGTATTTT. Translation: CASSLSILQGEDTQYF.

This clone was picked up a small number of times. This rearrangement joins TRBV21-1 to TRBJ1-3; TRBD1 reflects the table's D call only, with no check against the DNA. TRBV21-1 is annotated as a pseudogene. CDR3 length equals 11 residues. CDR3 nucleotides: TGTGCCAGCACCAGAAATAACACCATATATTTT. Amino acid sequence: CASTRNNTIYF.